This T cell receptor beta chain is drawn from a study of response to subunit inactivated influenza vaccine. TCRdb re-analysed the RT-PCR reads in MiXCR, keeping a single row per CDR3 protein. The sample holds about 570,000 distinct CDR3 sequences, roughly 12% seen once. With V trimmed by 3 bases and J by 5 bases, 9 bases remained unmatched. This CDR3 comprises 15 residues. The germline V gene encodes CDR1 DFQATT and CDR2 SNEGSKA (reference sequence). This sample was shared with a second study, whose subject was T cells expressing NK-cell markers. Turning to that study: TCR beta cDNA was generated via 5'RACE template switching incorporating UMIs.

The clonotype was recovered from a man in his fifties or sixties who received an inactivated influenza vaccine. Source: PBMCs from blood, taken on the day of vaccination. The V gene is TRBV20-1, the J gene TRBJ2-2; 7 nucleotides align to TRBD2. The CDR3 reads CSARGFGGSTGELFF. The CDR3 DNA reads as TGCAGTGCTAGGGGGTTTGGCGGGAGTACCGGGGAGCTGTTTTTT.